The text below deals with one T cell receptor beta chain. The antigen is not known. This entry belongs to a study of T cell responses to AZD1222 COVID-19 vaccine. Looking at the study overall: Pooling of second doses given at about 4 or about 12 weeks was done.

Sequencing was performed with immunoSEQ multiplex PCR; in TCRdb, only in-frame clones are kept and a portion is missing. In the table there are about 120,000 clones, 80% to 90% of which are singletons. Study findings and constraints: Vaccine-related CD4 TCRs covered spike, predominating at 160-218 and 743-854. It was only a handful of AZD1222 recipients who were seropositive at baseline.

This CDR3 is 17 amino acids long. Trimming left V 6 bases short and J 0 bases short, with 21 bases between. The germline V gene encodes CDR1 MNHEY and CDR2 SVGEGT. Here the sequenced sample was peripheral blood, taken on day 0 of AZD1222 vaccination. The receptor was derived from an adult in good health. V usage is TRBV6-2 or TRBV6-3 and J usage is TRBJ2-7; D gene ambiguous. The CDR3 loop reads CASSDRKLTLSSYEQYF. In DNA, the CDR3 is TGTGCCAGCAGCGACCGAAAACTTACACTGAGCTCCTACGAGCAGTACTTC.